This T cell receptor (beta chain) was sequenced in a study of blood T cell repertoires in COVID-19. Study summary: Acute and convalescent COVID-19 samples came from the United States, Italy and Spain.

Germline V CDR1 and CDR2: ENHRY, SYGVKD. The CDR3 runs 14 residues. V was trimmed by 3 bases and J by 2 bases, leaving 10 bases between them. Authors' processing steps: Counts of nucleated cells, estimated from reference gene primer amplification, were obtained. The protocol was immunoSEQ multiplex PCR, while the TCRdb copy is restricted to in-frame clones and leaves out a portion. The DNA was the basis for D and trimming; V, J and clone size are from that table. The table records 250,000 to 350,000 clones, 87% of them present only once. The receptor's source is a woman in her fifties or sixties who had recovered from COVID-19. Sample: peripheral blood. V usage is TRBV10-3 and J usage is TRBJ1-2, with a possible D match to TRBD1 (6 bases). This chain's CDR3 is CAISDSGQNYGYTF. The CDR3 DNA reads as TGTGCCATCAGTGACTCCGGACAGAACTATGGCTACACCTTC.